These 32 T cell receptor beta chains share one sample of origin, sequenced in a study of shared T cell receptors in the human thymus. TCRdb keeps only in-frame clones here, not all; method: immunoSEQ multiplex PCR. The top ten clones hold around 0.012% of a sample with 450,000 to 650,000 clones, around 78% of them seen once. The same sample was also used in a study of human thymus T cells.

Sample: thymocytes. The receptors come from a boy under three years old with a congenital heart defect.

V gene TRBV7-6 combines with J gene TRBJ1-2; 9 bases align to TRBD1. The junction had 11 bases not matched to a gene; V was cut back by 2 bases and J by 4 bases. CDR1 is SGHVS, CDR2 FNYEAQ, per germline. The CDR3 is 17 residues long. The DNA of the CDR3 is TGTGCCAGCAGCTTAAGGGGACAGGGCCCTCGGGGCTATGGCTACACCTTC. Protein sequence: CASSLRGQGPRGYGYTF.

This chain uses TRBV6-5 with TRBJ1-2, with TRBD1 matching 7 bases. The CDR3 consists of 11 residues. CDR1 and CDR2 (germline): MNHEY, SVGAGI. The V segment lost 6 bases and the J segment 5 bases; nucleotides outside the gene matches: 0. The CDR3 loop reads CASRTGYGYTF. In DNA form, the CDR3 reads TGTGCCAGCAGGACAGGGTATGGCTACACCTTC.

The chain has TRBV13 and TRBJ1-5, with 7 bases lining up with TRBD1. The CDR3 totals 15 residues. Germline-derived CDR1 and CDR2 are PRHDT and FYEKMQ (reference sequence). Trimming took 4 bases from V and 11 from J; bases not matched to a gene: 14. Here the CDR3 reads CASSSGGDRGHSQHF. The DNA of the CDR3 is TGTGCCAGCAGCTCTGGCGGGGACAGAGGTCATTCCCAGCATTTT. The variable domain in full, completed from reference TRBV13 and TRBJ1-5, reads AAGVIQSPRHLIKEKRETATLKCYPIPRHDTVYWYQQGPGQDPQFLISFYEKMQSDKGSIPDRFSAQQFSDYHSELNMSSLELGDSALYFCASSSGGDRGHSQHFGDGTRLSIL.

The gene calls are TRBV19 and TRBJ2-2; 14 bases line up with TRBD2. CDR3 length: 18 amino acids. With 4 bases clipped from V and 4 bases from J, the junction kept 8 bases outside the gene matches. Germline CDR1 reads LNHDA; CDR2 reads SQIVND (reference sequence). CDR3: CASSRDSGLAGVTGELFF. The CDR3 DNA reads TGTGCCAGTAGTAGAGATTCGGGACTAGCGGGGGTCACCGGGGAGCTGTTTTTT.

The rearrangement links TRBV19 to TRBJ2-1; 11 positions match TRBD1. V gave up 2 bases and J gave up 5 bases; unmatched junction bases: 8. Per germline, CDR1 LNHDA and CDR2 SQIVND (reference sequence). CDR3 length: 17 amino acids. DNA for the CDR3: TGTGCCAGTAGTATACGGGGACAGGGGGGATTCAACAATGAGCAGTTCTTC. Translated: CASSIRGQGGFNNEQFF.

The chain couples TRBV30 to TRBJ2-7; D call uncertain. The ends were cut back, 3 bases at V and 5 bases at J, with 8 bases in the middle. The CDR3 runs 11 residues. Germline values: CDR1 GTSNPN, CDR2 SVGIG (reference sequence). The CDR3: CAWSKLDEQYF. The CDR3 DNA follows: TGTGCCTGGAGCAAGCTGGACGAGCAGTACTTC.

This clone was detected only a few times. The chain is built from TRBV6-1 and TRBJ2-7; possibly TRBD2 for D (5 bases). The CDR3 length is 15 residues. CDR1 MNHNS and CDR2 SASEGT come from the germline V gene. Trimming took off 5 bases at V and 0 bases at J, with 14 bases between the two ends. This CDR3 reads CASSPTAGVSYEQYF. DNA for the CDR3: TGTGCCAGCAGTCCGACGGCCGGGGTCTCCTACGAGCAGTACTTC.

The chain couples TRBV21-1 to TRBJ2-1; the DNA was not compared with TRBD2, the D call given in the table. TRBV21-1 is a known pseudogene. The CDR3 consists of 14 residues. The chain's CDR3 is CASSIILGSDEQFF. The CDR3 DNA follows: TGTGCCAGCAGCATCATCCTAGGTAGTGATGAGCAGTTCTTC.

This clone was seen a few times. The CDR3 region is CASTILAGGSYEQYF. CDR3 in DNA: TGTGCCAGCACTATTCTAGCGGGAGGCTCCTACGAGCAGTACTTC. This chain links TRBV6-5 with TRBJ2-7; 11 nucleotides agree with TRBD2. From germline, CDR1 is MNHEY and CDR2 SVGAGI. Trimming removed 7 bases from V and 0 bases from J; junction bases left unmatched: 5. This CDR3 has 15 amino acids.

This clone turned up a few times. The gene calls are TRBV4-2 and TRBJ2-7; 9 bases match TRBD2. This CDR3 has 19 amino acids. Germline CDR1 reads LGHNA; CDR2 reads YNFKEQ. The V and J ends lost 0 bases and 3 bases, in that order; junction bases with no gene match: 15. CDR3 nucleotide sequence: TGTGCCAGCAGCCAAGAATGGGGCGGTAAGGGCGGGAGGGGCTACGAGCAGTACTTC. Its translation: CASSQEWGGKGGRGYEQYF.

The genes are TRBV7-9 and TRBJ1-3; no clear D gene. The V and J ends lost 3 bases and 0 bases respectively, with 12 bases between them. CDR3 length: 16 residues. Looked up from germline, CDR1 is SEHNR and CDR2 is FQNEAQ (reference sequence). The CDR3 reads CASSFGGSLSGNTIYF. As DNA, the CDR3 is TGTGCCAGCAGCTTTGGCGGATCCCTCTCTGGAAACACCATATATTTT.

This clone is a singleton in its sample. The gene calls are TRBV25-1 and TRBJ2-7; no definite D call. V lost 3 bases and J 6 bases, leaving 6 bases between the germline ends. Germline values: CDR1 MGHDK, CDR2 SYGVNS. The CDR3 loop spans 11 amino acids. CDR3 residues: CASSESGEQYF. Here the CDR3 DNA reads TGTGCCAGCAGTGAGTCGGGCGAGCAGTACTTC.

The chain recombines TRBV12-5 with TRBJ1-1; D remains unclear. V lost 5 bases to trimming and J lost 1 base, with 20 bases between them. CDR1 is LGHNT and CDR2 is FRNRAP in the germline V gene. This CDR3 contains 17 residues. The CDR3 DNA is TGTGCTAGTGGTCCGCTGTGGGCGACGGACTGGAACACTGAAGCTTTCTTT. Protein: CASGPLWATDWNTEAFF. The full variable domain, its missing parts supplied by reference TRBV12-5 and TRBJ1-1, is DARVTQTPRHKVTEMGQEVTMRCQPILGHNTVFWYRQTMMQGLELLAYFRNRAPLDDSGMPKDRFSAEMPDATLATLKIQPSEPRDSAVYFCASGPLWATDWNTEAFFGQGTRLTVV.

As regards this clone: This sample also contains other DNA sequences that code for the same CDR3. The CDR3 loop reads CASSLRTSGSNEQFF. The CDR3 DNA follows: TGCGCCAGCAGCTTAAGGACTAGCGGGAGCAATGAGCAGTTCTTC. V gene TRBV5-1 combines with J gene TRBJ2-1, with 13 bases that match TRBD2. From germline, CDR1 is SGHRS and CDR2 YFSETQ. The CDR3 loop spans 15 amino acids. V lost 2 bases, J lost 6 bases, and 2 bases stayed unmatched.

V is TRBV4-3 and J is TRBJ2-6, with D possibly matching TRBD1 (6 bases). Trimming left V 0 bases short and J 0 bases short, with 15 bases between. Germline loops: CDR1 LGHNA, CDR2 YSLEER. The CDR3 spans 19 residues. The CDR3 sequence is CASSQEGAPSSSGANVLTF. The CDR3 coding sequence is TGCGCCAGCAGCCAAGAGGGGGCGCCTTCCTCCTCTGGGGCCAACGTCCTGACTTTC.

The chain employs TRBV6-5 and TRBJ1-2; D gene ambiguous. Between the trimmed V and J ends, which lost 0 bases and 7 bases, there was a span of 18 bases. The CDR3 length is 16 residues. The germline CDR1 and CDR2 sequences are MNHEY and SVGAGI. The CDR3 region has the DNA TGTGCCAGCAGTTACTCGTTCGAGAGGGAGAGGAGTGGCTACACCTTC. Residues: CASSYSFERERSGYTF.

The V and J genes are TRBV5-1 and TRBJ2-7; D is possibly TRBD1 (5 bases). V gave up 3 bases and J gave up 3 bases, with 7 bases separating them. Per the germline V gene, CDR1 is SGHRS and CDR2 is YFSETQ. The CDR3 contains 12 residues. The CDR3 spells CASSSQGYEQYF. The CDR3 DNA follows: TGCGCCAGCAGCTCGCAGGGCTACGAGCAGTACTTC.

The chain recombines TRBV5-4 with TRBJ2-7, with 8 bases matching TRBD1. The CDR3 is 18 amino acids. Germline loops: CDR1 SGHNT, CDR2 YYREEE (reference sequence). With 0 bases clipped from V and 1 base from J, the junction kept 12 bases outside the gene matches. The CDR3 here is CASSLGFSRDRSSYEQYF. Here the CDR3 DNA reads TGTGCCAGCAGCTTGGGGTTTTCAAGGGACAGGTCTTCCTACGAGCAGTACTTC.

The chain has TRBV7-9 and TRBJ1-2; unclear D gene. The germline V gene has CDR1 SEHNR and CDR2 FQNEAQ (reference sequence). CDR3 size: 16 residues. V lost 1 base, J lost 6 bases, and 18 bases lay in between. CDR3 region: CASSLGAEGRLDGYTF. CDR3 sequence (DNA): TGTGCCAGCAGCTTAGGGGCGGAGGGAAGGTTAGATGGCTACACCTTC.

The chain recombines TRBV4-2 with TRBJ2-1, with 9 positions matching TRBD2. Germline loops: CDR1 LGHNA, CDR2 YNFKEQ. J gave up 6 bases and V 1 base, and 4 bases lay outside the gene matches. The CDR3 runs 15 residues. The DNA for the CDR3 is TGTGCCAGCAGCCAAGGAGCGGGAGGCCGCAATGAGCAGTTCTTC. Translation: CASSQGAGGRNEQFF.

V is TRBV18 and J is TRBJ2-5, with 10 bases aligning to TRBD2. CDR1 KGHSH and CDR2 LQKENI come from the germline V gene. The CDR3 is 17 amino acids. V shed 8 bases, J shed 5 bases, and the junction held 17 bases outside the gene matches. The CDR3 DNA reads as TGTGCCAGCGTACGGGTTTCTAGCGGGAGCGGTACGGAGACCCAGTACTTC. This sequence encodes CASVRVSSGSGTETQYF.

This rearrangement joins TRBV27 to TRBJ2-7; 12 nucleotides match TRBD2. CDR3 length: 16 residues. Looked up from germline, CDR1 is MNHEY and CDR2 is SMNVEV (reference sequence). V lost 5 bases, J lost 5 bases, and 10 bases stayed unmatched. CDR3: CASSPTKTSGSDEQYF. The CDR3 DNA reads TGTGCCAGCAGTCCCACCAAGACTAGCGGGAGCGACGAGCAGTACTTC.

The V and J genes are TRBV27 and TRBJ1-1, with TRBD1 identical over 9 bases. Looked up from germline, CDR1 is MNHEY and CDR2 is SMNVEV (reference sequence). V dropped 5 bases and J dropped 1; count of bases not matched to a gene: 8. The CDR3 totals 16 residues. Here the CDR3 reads CASSERQGDSNTEAFF. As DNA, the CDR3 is TGTGCCAGCAGTGAACGACAGGGGGATTCGAACACTGAAGCTTTCTTT.

This CDR3 reads CASSKAGGPRSSRNEQFF. The CDR3 DNA reads as TGTGCCAGCAGTAAGGCGGGAGGGCCTCGGTCCTCGAGGAATGAGCAGTTCTTC. This chain joins TRBV27 and TRBJ2-1, with 9 bases that match TRBD2. The CDR3 covers 18 residues. V lost 5 bases and J lost 7; bases outside the gene matches: 18. CDR1 and CDR2 from the germline V gene are MNHEY and SMNVEV (reference sequence).

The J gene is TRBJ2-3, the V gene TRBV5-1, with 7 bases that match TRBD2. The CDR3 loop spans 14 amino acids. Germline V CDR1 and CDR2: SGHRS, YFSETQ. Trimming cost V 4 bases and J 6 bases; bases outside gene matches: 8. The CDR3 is CASSDGRGVDTQYF. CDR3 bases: TGCGCCAGCAGCGATGGACGGGGGGTTGATACGCAGTATTTT.

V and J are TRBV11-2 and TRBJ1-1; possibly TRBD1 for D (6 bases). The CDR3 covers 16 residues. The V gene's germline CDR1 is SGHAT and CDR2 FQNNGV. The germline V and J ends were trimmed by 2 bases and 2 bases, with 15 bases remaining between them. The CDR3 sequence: CASSLIGTGPNTEAFF. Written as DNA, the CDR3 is TGTGCCAGCAGCTTAATTGGAACAGGGCCCAACACTGAAGCTTTCTTT.

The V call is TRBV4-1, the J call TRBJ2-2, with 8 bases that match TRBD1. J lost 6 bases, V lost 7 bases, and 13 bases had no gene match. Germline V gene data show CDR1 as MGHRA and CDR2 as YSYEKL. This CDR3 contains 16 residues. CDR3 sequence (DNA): TGCGCCAGCACTCGAAAGGGGACAGGAGGACCCGGGGAGCTGTTTTTT. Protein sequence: CASTRKGTGGPGELFF.

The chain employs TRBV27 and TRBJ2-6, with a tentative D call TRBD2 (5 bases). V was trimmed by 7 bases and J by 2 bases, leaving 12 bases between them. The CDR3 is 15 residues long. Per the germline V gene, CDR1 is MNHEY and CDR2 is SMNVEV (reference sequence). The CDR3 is CASKEEAAGANVLTF. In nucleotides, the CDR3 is TGTGCCAGCAAGGAGGAAGCGGCTGGGGCCAACGTCCTGACTTTC.

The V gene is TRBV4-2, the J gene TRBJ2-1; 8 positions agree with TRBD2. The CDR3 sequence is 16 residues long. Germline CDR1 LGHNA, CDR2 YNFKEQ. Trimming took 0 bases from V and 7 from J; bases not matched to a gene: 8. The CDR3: CASSQERAAGENEQFF. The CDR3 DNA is TGTGCCAGCAGCCAAGAACGGGCAGCGGGAGAGAATGAGCAGTTCTTC.

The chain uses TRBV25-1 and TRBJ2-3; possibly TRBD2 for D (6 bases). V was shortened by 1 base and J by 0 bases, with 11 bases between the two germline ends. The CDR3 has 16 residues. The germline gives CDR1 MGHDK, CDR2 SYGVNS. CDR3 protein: CASSESAGKSTDTQYF. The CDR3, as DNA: TGTGCCAGCAGTGAATCGGCGGGAAAAAGCACAGATACGCAGTATTTT.

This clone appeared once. The CDR3 loop is CASNKREGRSSYNEQFF. As DNA, the CDR3 is TGTGCCAGCAACAAGCGGGAGGGCCGAAGCTCCTACAATGAGCAGTTCTTC. The chain recombines TRBV13 with TRBJ2-1; 10 bases fit TRBD2. The CDR3 contains 17 residues. Per germline, CDR1 PRHDT and CDR2 FYEKMQ (reference sequence). With V trimmed by 7 bases and J by 0 bases, 9 bases remained unmatched.

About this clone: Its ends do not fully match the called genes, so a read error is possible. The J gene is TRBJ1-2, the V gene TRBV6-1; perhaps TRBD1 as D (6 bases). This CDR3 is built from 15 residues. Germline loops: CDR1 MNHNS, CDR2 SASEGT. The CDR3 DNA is TGTGCCAGCAGTGAAACCGAAGACAGGAACTATGGCTACCCCTTC. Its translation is CASSETEDRNYGYPF.